This T cell receptor beta chain was identified in a study of stem cell transplantation in POMP-related autoinflammatory disease (dated by TCRdb to the early 2020s). Background for the entire study: According to the study's hypothesis, the TRB repertoire gets skewed because defective thymoproteasomes impair MHC class I-dependent CD8+ T-cell differentiation and positive selection. To find out how POMP deficiency affects T-cell receptor beta repertoire diversity and CDR3 characteristics, high-throughput TRB sequencing was used. Before transplant, patients showed CD4+ naive T-cell skewing, low CD8+ T-cell proportions, and reduced T-cell cytokine secretion. Overall study outcomes, separate from this receptor: A restricted number of unique TRB V-J gene pairings was observed in PRAID patients. PRAID patients trended toward lower TRB diversity and higher clonality across all analyzed T-cell subsets. In PRAID patients, the trend toward increased clonality and lower diversity reached statistical significance only for regulatory T cells.

The protocol used for the library was the immunoSEQ multiplex PCR assay. As for the authors' bioinformatics: Shannon entropy, which takes clonal size distribution into account, was used to quantify repertoire diversity. The Gini-Simpson index (Simpson_1-D) served as the measure of how unequally clonotypes were distributed. TCRdb retrieved this table from immuneACCESS and kept in-frame rearrangements only. Not all clones are present; in checked studies, unresolved V genes account for under half, and no reason is known for the remainder. The V and J calls and the clone size are those of that table, but D and trimming were determined from the DNA. The sample table holds around 26,000 clones, of which 80% to 85% were seen once. About 2.3% of the sample rests with the top ten. With respect to this clone: Its antigen is still unknown. No quality values exist for individual bases; no much larger clone is one base distant.

This specimen's time point label, per the study, means: before hematopoietic stem cell transplant. PRAID was marked by prominent immunodeficiency together with autoinflammation. T-cell subsets (conventional T cells, CD8+ T cells, regulatory T cells, T follicular helper cells) were sorted before TRB sequencing. The sample in question was CD4+ T cells from PBMCs, obtained before stem cell transplantation. The sequence was collected from a human donor with POMP-related autoinflammation and immune dysregulation (PRAID).

This receptor has the CDR3 CSVETPAGGYTF. The nucleotide sequence is TGCAGCGTTGAGACTCCCGCGGGGGGCTACACCTTC. The V and J segments used are TRBV29-1 and TRBJ1-2; the D gene lacks a confident call. CDR1 and CDR2 (SQVTM, ANQGSEA) derive from the germline V gene. The junction shows trimming of 3 bases on V and 8 bases on J, plus 13 bases between the germline ends. Taken from cysteine to phenylalanine, the CDR3 has 12 residues. Just the 36-base CDR3 DNA is kept, in frame starting at base 1.